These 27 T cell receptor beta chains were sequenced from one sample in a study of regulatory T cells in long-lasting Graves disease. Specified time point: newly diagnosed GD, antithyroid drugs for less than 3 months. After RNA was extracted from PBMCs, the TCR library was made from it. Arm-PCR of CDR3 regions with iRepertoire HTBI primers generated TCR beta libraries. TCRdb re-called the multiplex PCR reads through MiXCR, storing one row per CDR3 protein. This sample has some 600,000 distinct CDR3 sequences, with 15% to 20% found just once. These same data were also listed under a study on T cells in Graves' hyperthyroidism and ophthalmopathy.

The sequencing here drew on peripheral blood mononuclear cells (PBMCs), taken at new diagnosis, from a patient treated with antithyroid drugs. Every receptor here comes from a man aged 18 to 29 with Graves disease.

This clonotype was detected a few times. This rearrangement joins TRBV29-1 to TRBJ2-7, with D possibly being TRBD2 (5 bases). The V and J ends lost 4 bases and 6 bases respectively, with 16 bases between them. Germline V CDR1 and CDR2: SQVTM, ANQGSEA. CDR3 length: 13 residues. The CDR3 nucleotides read TGCAGCGTTGGCCGGGGTTCAGTGGGCGAGCAGTACTTC. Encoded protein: CSVGRGSVGEQYF.

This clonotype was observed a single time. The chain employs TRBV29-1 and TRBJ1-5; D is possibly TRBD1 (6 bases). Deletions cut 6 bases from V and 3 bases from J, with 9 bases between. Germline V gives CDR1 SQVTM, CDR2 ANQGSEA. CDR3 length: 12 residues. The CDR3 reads CSVGQPNQPQHF. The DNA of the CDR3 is TGCAGCGTAGGACAGCCCAATCAGCCCCAGCATTTT.

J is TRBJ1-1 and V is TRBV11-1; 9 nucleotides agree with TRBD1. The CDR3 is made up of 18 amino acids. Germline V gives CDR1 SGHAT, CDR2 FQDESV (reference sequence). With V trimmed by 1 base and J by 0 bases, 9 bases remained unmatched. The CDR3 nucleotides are TGTGCCAGCAGCTTAGTAGGACAGGGGCCGGACATGAACACTGAAGCTTTCTTT. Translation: CASSLVGQGPDMNTEAFF.

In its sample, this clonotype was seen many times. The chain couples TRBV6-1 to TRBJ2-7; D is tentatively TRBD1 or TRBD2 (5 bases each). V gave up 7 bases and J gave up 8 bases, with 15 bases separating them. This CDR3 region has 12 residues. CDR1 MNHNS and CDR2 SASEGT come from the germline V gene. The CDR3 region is CASTTGAVQQYF. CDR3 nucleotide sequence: TGTGCCAGCACCACCGGGGCCGTCCAGCAGTACTTC.

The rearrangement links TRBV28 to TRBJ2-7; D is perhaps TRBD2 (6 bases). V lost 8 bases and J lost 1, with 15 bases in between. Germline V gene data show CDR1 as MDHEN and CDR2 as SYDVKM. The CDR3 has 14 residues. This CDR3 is CASGYAAGSYEQYF. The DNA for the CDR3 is TGTGCCAGCGGTTACGCTGCGGGATCCTACGAGCAGTACTTC.

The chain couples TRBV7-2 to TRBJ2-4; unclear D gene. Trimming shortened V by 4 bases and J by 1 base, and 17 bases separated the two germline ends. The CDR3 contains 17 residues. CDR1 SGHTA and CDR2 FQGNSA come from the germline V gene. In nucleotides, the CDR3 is TGTGCCAGCAGCTCCACCCCGCACCTTGGGGCCAAAAACATTCAGTACTTC. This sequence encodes CASSSTPHLGAKNIQYF. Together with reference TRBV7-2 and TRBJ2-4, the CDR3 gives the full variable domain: GAGVSQSPSNKVTEKGKDVELRCDPISGHTALYWYRQSLGQGLEFLIYFQGNSAPDKSGLPSDRFSAERTGGSVSTLTIQRTQQEDSAVYLCASSSTPHLGAKNIQYFGAGTRLSVL.

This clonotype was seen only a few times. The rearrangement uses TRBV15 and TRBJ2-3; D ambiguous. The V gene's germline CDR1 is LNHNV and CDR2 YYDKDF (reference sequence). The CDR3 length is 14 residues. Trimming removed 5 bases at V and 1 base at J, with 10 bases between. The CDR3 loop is CATSQWSGTDTQYF. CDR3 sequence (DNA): TGTGCCACCAGCCAGTGGAGTGGCACAGATACGCAGTATTTT.

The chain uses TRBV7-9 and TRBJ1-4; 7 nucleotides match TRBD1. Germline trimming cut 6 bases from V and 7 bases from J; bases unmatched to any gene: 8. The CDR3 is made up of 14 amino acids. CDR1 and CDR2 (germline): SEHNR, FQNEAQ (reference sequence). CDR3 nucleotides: TGTGCCAGCAGTTCCGACAGGGTGGGTGAAAAACTGTTTTTT. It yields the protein CASSSDRVGEKLFF.

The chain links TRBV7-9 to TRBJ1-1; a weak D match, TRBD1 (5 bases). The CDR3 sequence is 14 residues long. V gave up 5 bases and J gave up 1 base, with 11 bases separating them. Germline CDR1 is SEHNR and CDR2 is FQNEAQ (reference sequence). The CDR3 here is CASSPGDGNTEAFF. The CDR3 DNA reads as TGTGCCAGCAGCCCGGGGGACGGGAACACTGAAGCTTTCTTT. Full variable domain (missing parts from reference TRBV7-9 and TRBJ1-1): DTGVSQNPRHKITKRGQNVTFRCDPISEHNRLYWYRQTLGQGPEFLTYFQNEAQLEKSRLLSDRFSAERPKGSFSTLEIQRTEQGDSAMYLCASSPGDGNTEAFFGQGTRLTVV.

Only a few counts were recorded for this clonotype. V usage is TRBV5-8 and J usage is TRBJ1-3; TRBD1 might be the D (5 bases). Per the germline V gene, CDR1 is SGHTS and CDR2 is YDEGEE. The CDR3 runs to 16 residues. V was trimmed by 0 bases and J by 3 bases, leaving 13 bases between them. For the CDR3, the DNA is TGTGCCAGCAGCTTGGCCCTGGCAGGGCTTGGAAACACCATATATTTT. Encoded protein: CASSLALAGLGNTIYF.

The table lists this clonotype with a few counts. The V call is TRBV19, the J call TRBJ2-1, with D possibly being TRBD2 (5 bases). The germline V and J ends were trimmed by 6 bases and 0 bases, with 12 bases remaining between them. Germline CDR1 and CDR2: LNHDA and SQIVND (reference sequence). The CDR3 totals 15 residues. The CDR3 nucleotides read TGTGCCAGTAGGGCTCGTGGGAGCTCCTACAATGAGCAGTTCTTC. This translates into CASRARGSSYNEQFF.

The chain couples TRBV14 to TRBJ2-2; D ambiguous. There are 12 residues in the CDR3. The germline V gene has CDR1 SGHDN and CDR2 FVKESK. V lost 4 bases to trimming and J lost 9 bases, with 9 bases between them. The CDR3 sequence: CASSPTPWELFF. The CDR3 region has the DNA TGTGCCAGCAGCCCGACCCCATGGGAGCTGTTTTTT.

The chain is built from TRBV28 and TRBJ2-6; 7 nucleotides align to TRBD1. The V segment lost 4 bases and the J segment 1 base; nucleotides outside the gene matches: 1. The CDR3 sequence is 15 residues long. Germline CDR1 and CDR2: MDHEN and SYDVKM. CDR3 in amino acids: CASSWTGSGANVLTF. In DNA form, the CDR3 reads TGTGCCAGCAGTTGGACAGGTTCTGGGGCCAACGTCCTGACTTTC.

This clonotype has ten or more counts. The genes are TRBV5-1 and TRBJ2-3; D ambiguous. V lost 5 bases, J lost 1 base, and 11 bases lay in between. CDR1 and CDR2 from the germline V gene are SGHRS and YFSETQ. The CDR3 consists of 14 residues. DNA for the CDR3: TGCGCCAGCAGGGAGAACTCCGGCACAGATACGCAGTATTTT. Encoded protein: CASRENSGTDTQYF.

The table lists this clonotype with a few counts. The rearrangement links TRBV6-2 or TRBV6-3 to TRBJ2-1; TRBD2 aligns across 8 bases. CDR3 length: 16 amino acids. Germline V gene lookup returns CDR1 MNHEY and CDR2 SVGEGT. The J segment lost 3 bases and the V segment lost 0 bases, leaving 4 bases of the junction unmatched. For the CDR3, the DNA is TGTGCCAGCAGTTACTCGGTCCTAGCGGGCTACAATGAGCAGTTCTTC. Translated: CASSYSVLAGYNEQFF.

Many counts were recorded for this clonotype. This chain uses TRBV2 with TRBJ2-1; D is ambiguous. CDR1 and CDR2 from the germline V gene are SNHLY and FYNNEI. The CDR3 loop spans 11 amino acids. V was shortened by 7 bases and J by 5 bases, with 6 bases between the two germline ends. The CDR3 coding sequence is TGTGCCAGCACTGGGAACAATGAGCAGTTCTTC. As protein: CASTGNNEQFF.

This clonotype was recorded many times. CDR3 protein: CASSPGNTKTYEQYF. The DNA for the CDR3 is TGCGCCAGCAGCCCCGGGAATACGAAAACCTACGAGCAGTACTTC. The chain carries TRBV5-1 and TRBJ2-7; D might be TRBD2 (5 bases). Trimming left V 4 bases short and J 2 bases short, with 16 bases between. CDR3 length: 15 residues. CDR1 and CDR2 from the germline V gene are SGHRS and YFSETQ.

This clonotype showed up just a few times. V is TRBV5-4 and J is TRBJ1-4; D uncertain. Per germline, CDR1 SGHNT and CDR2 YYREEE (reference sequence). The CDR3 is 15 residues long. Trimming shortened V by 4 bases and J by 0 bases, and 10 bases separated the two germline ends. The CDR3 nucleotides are TGTGCCAGCAGCGAAGGGCCATCAACTAATGAAAAACTGTTTTTT. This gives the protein CASSEGPSTNEKLFF.

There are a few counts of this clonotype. The CDR3 here is CASSLDLEAFF. The CDR3 region has the DNA TGTGCCAGCAGCTTAGATCTTGAAGCTTTCTTT. V gene TRBV11-2 combines with J gene TRBJ1-1; D is ambiguous. V was pared by 0 bases and J by 7 bases, with 3 bases between. The CDR3 loop spans 11 amino acids. Germline CDR1 and CDR2: SGHAT and FQNNGV.

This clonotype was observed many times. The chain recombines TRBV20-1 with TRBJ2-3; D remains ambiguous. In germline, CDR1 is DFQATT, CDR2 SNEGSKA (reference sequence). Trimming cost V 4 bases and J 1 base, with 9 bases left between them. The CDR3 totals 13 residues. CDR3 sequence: CSAIRVGTDTQYF. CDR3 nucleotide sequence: TGCAGTGCTATTAGGGTGGGCACAGATACGCAGTATTTT.

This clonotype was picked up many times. The CDR3: CASSIYRGTEAFF. The CDR3 nucleotides are TGTGCCAGCAGTATTTACAGGGGAACTGAAGCTTTCTTT. V gene TRBV27 combines with J gene TRBJ1-1, with 7 nucleotides matching TRBD1. Germline loops: CDR1 MNHEY, CDR2 SMNVEV (reference sequence). CDR3 length: 13 amino acids. Losses at the gene ends were 5 bases for V and 5 bases for J; bases not matched to a gene: 5.

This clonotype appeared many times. The DNA of the CDR3 is TGTGCCAGCGACGGGTCTATATCCTACAATGAGCAGTTCTTC. This codes for CASDGSISYNEQFF. V and J are TRBV11-2 and TRBJ2-1; D ambiguous. This CDR3 has 14 amino acids. The germline V gene has CDR1 SGHAT and CDR2 FQNNGV. Trimming shortened V by 8 bases and J by 1 base, and 12 bases separated the two germline ends.

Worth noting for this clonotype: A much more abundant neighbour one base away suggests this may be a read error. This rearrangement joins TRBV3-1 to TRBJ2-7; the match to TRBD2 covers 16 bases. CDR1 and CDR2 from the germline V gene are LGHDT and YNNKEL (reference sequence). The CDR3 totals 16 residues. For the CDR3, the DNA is TGTACCAGCAGCCAGGGGACTAGCGGGGGGGCCTACGAGCAGTACTTC. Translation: CTSSQGTSGGAYEQYF.

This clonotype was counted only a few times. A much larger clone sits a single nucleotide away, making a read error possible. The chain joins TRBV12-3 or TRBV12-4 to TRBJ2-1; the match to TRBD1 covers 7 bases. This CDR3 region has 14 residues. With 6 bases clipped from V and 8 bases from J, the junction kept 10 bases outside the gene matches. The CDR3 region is CASRLNRQGDEQFF. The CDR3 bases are TGTGCCAGCAGGTTAAACAGACAGGGCGATGAGCAGTTCTTC.

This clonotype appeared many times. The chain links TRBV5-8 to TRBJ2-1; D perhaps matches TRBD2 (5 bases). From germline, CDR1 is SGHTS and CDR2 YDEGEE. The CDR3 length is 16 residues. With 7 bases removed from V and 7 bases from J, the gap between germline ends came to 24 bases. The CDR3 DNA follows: TGTGCCAGCTGTACTAGAGCCCTTCGTTTGGGGAATGAGCAGTTCTTC. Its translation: CASCTRALRLGNEQFF. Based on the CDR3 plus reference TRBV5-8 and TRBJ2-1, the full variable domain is EAGVTQSPTHLIKTRGQQATLRCSPISGHTSVYWYQQALGLGLQFLLWYDEGEERNRGNFPPRFSGRQFPNYSSELNVNALELEDSALYLCASCTRALRLGNEQFFGPGTRLTVL.

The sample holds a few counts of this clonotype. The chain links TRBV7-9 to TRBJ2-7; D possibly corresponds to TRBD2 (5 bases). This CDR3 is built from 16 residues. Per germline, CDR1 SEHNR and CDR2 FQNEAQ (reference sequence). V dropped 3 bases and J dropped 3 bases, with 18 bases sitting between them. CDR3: CASSLPNPPGFYEQYF. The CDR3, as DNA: TGTGCCAGCAGCTTGCCCAATCCCCCGGGATTCTACGAGCAGTACTTC.

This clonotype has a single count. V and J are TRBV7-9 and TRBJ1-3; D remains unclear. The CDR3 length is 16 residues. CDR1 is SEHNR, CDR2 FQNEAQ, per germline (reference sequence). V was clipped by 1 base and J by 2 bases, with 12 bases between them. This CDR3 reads CASSLEGQSPGNTIYF. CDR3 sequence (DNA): TGTGCCAGCAGCTTAGAAGGGCAGTCGCCTGGAAACACCATATATTTT.